This T cell receptor (beta chain) is from a study of blood T cells in healthy people across ages. Study-wide results and caveats: Naive CD4+ cell counts and diversity both ran higher in long-lived than in aged donors. Among T cells, TCR beta diversity per million cells dropped roughly linearly as age rose.

Whenever a sample was processed, at least 6 million PBMCs were isolated. Alongside a J-beta primer mix, a sample-barcoded 5' primer served in a second PCR lasting 7 to 11 cycles. MiXCR was run by TCRdb on the 5' RACE reads, yielding one entry per CDR3 protein. Of 550,000 to 700,000 distinct CDR3 sequences in the sample, approximately 27% are singletons; the top ten hold less than 20%. This clonotype was counted a few times. Its matching antigen is unknown. The receptor's source is a woman between 65 and 79 years old in good health. The sample taken for sequencing was blood.

The CDR3 sequence: CASSAQTGETNEKLFF. The CDR3 DNA reads TGCGCCAGCAGCGCACAAACAGGGGAAACTAATGAAAAACTGTTTTTT. The chain recombines TRBV4-3 with TRBJ1-4; 7 bases line up with TRBD1. V was pared by 5 bases and J by 1 base, with 7 bases of the junction left unmatched. CDR3 length: 16 residues. Germline CDR1 LGHNA, CDR2 YSLEER.